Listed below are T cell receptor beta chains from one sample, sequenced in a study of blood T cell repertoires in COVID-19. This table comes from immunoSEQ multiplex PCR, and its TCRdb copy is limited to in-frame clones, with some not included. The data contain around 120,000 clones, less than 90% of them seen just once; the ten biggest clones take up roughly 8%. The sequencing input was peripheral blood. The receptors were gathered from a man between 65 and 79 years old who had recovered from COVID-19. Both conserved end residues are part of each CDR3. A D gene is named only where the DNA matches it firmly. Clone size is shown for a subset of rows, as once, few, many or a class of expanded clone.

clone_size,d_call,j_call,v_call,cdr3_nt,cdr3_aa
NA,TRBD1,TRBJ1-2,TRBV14,TGTGCCAGCAGCCGCCGAGGAGGGGGCGATGGCTACACCTTC,CASSRRGGGDGYTF
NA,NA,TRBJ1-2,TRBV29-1,TGCAGCGTAGTGGACAGAGGTTATGGCTACACCTTC,CSVVDRGYGYTF
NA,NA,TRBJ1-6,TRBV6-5,TGTGCCAGCACCTACAGGGCTGGTAATTCACCCCTCCACTTT,CASTYRAGNSPLHF
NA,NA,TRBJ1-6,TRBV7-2,TGTGCCAGCGGAGCGGCGGTAACCTCCTATAATTCACCCCTCCACTTT,CASGAAVTSYNSPLHF
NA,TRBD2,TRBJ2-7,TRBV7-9,TGTGCCAGCAGCTTACGACTAGCGGGGACCTCCTACGAGCAGTACTTC,CASSLRLAGTSYEQYF
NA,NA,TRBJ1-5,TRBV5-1,TGCGCCAGCAGCTTGTTCCCAAATCAGCCCCAGCATTTT,CASSLFPNQPQHF
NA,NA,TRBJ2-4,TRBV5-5,TGTGCCAGCAGCTCCGAGCTAGCCAAAAACATTCAGTACTTC,CASSSELAKNIQYF
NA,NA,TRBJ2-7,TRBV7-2,TGTGCCAGCAGCTTGGACAGACGGGGCTACGAGCAGTACTTC,CASSLDRRGYEQYF
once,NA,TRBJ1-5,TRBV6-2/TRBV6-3,TGTGCCAGCAGTTACAAGGGGCTCCCCTATAGCAATCAGCCCCAGCATTTT,CASSYKGLPYSNQPQHF
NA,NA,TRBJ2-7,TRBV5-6,TGTGCCAGCAGCTTGGGATCTGGGGGCGGCTACGAGCAGTACTTC,CASSLGSGGGYEQYF
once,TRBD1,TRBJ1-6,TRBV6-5,TGTGCCAGCAGTTACTGGTGGCAGGGGGAGTCACCCCTCCACTTT,CASSYWWQGESPLHF
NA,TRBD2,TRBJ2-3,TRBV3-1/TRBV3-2,TGTGCCAGCAGCCGAAGCGGGGAGGATACGCAGTATTTT,CASSRSGEDTQYF
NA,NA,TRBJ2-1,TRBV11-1,TGTGCCAGCAGCTCCGGGAGAGGTGAGCAGTTCTTC,CASSSGRGEQFF
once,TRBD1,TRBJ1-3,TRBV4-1,TGCGCCAGCAGCCATCACAGGACAGGGGGCGCCCCCTTTAACTCTGGAAACACCATATATTTT,CASSHHRTGGAPFNSGNTIYF
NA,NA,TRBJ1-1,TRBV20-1,TGCAGTGCTGGCAGATTTGAAGCTTTCTTT,CSAGRFEAFF
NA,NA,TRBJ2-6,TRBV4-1,TGCGCCAGCAGCCCTGGGAAGCGGGTGATCTCTGGGGCCAACGTCCTGACTTTC,CASSPGKRVISGANVLTF
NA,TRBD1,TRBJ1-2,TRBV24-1,TGTGCCACCAGTGACCCAGGACAGGGGGCTCATGGCTACACCTTC,CATSDPGQGAHGYTF
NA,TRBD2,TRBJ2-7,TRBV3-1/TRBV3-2,TGTGCCAGCAGCCGTGGCCCGGGAGGGCCGGGCGAGCAGTACTTC,CASSRGPGGPGEQYF